This TCR beta chain was identified during a study of T cells after yellow fever vaccination. General observations from the study: By day 5 rather than day 15, the secondary response had peaked, though it was weaker.

This clonotype was seen at least ten times. Germline V CDR1 and CDR2: DFQATT, SNEGSKA (reference sequence). The CDR3 covers 14 residues. J was trimmed by 5 bases and V by 0 bases; bases with no gene match: 6. Production of TCR cDNA was by 5'RACE template switching, which also added a universal primer site and UMIs. One entry per CDR3 protein, called by TCRdb with MiXCR from the 5' RACE reads. The sample comprises over 85,000 distinct CDR3 sequences, about 8.2% of which are singletons, and around 16% rests with the top ten. This TCR was recovered from a man younger than 35 who received the YFV17D yellow fever vaccine. The chain combines TRBV20-1 with TRBJ2-5; 7 bases are shared with TRBD2. This specimen was CD8+ T cells not binding an NS4B(214-222) dextramer, sorted from PBMCs, taken around 15 days after the first yellow fever vaccination. CDR3 amino acids: CSARDREGWETQYF. CDR3 sequence (DNA): TGCAGTGCTAGAGATAGGGAGGGTTGGGAGACCCAGTACTTC.